One and the same sample provided the 16 T cell receptor beta chains below, sequenced in a study of beta chain features in type 1 diabetes. The study's findings and limits: TCRB CDR3s were moderately but significantly shorter in Type 1 diabetes patients in all four CD4+ subsets.

These receptors have no known antigen. The study reverse transcribed the entire isolated RNA, so it sequenced expressed TCRB transcripts. Assay: immunoSEQ multiplex PCR; the TCRdb copy retains only in-frame clones and omits some. This repertoire shows under 400,000 clones, 10% to 15% found once; its top ten account for about 0.01%. The sample consisted of naive CD4+ T cells from blood. All receptors derive from a woman aged 18-35 years with type 1 diabetes.

J is TRBJ1-2 and V is TRBV7-2, with D unclear. The CDR3 loop spans 15 amino acids. Trimming cost V 2 bases and J 4 bases, with 14 bases left between them. Looked up from germline, CDR1 is SGHTA and CDR2 is FQGNSA. In nucleotides, the CDR3 is TGTGCCAGCAGCTTATACGTTCCCGGTAGCTATGGCTACACCTTC. Translated: CASSLYVPGSYGYTF.

The chain links TRBV7-9 to TRBJ1-1; D unresolved. Germline V gene sequence: CDR1 SEHNR, CDR2 FQNEAQ (reference sequence). CDR3 length: 12 amino acids. Trimming removed 5 bases at V and 5 bases at J, with 9 bases between. The CDR3 here is CASSRGETEAFF. The CDR3 nucleotides read TGTGCCAGCAGCCGGGGAGAAACTGAAGCTTTCTTT.

This clone was observed a few times. The rearrangement joins TRBV9 to TRBJ2-3; D remains unclear. Germline-derived CDR1 and CDR2 are SGDLS and YYNGEE. This CDR3 comprises 15 residues. V lost 1 base, J lost 3 bases, and 12 bases lay in between. CDR3 in amino acids: CASSVSVHGTDTQYF. The CDR3 DNA follows: TGTGCCAGCAGCGTAAGCGTACATGGGACAGATACGCAGTATTTT.

V and J are TRBV18 and TRBJ1-2; TRBD1 agrees at 7 bases. The CDR3 sequence is 16 residues long. V trimming: 0 bases; J trimming: 2 bases; junction bases outside the gene matches: 6. CDR1 and CDR2 from the germline V gene are KGHSH and LQKENI. CDR3 region: CASSPPIATGNYGYTF. DNA of the CDR3: TGTGCCAGCTCACCACCGATCGCGACAGGGAACTATGGCTACACCTTC.

This clone was seen more than once but under ten times. The rearrangement links TRBV25-1 to TRBJ2-7; 10 nucleotides align to TRBD1. The germline CDR1 and CDR2 sequences are MGHDK and SYGVNS. The CDR3 is made up of 13 amino acids. J was trimmed by 6 bases and V by 7 bases; bases with no gene match: 6. CDR3 protein: CASNGQGVSEQYF. The CDR3 region has the DNA TGTGCCAGCAATGGACAGGGGGTTAGCGAGCAGTACTTC.

This clone was detected a few times. V gene TRBV10-3 combines with J gene TRBJ2-1; TRBD2 agrees at 12 bases. CDR1 is ENHRY and CDR2 is SYGVKD in the germline V gene. V gave up 3 bases and J gave up 0 bases; unmatched junction bases: 0. This CDR3 contains 16 residues. The CDR3 DNA is TGTGCCATCAGTGAACTAGCGGGGGGCTCCTACAATGAGCAGTTCTTC. Its translation: CAISELAGGSYNEQFF.

Only a few counts were recorded for this clone. The chain uses TRBV6-5 and TRBJ2-7; TRBD2 matches at 11 bases. Germline loops: CDR1 MNHEY, CDR2 SVGAGI. The CDR3 runs to 16 residues. Trimming cost V 0 bases and J 6 bases; bases outside gene matches: 7. This chain's CDR3 is CASSYSGLAENPEQYF. CDR3 nucleotide sequence: TGTGCCAGCAGTTACTCGGGACTAGCGGAGAATCCCGAGCAGTACTTC.

This clone was found a few times. The chain joins TRBV5-4 to TRBJ2-3; D might be TRBD1 (6 bases). Deletions cut 0 bases from V and 3 bases from J, with 11 bases between. The CDR3 covers 15 residues. The germline V gene has CDR1 SGHNT and CDR2 YYREEE (reference sequence). The CDR3 DNA reads TGTGCCAGCAGCTTGGTGGCAGGGGTGACAGATACGCAGTATTTT. The encoded protein is CASSLVAGVTDTQYF. The variable domain in full, with the rest retrieved from reference TRBV5-4 and TRBJ2-3, is ETGVTQSPTHLIKTRGQQVTLRCSSQSGHNTVSWYQQALGQGPQFIFQYYREEENGRGNFPPRFSGLQFPNYSSELNVNALELDDSALYLCASSLVAGVTDTQYFGPGTRLTVL.

This chain joins TRBV5-4 and TRBJ2-5; 7 bases fit TRBD2. With V trimmed by 0 bases and J by 1 base, 6 bases remained unmatched. CDR1 SGHNT and CDR2 YYREEE come from the germline V gene (reference sequence). The CDR3 totals 16 residues. For the CDR3, the DNA is TGTGCCAGCAGCTTGGCTCTGCGGGGGAGCCAAGAGACCCAGTACTTC. It is translated as CASSLALRGSQETQYF.

This clone was seen more than once but under ten times. Within the sample, other DNA sequences also encode this same CDR3. The chain uses TRBV5-1 and TRBJ2-1; TRBD1 matches at 8 bases. CDR1 is SGHRS and CDR2 is YFSETQ in the germline V gene. After removal of 4 bases from V and 3 bases from J, the junction contained 3 bases not matched to a gene. The CDR3 is made up of 14 amino acids. CDR3 coding DNA: TGCGCCAGCAGCCCGGGACAGGACTACAATGAGCAGTTCTTC. Amino acids: CASSPGQDYNEQFF.

The rearrangement links TRBV15 to TRBJ1-4; D possibly corresponds to TRBD1 (6 bases). CDR3 length: 15 residues. The V and J ends lost 0 bases and 8 bases respectively, with 13 bases between them. The V gene's germline CDR1 is LNHNV and CDR2 YYDKDF (reference sequence). The CDR3 sequence is CATSRDQGLGEKLFF. CDR3 bases: TGTGCCACCAGCAGAGATCAGGGGTTGGGCGAAAAACTGTTTTTT.

This clone appeared a few times. The J gene is TRBJ2-5, the V gene TRBV4-2, with 7 positions matching TRBD1. The CDR3 extends over 17 amino acids. V gave up 1 base and J gave up 4 bases; unmatched junction bases: 12. Germline V gene lookup returns CDR1 LGHNA and CDR2 YNFKEQ. The CDR3: CASSQVKRGLGGETQYF. The CDR3 DNA reads as TGTGCCAGCAGCCAAGTTAAGAGGGGGCTGGGTGGAGAGACCCAGTACTTC.

The chain couples TRBV28 to TRBJ2-7; 15 nucleotides match TRBD2. The germline V gene has CDR1 MDHEN and CDR2 SYDVKM. Trimming removed 5 bases from V and 6 bases from J; junction bases left unmatched: 5. The CDR3 is made up of 15 amino acids. The CDR3 is CASSQRTSGRVEQYF. DNA for the CDR3: TGTGCCAGCAGTCAGAGGACTAGCGGGAGGGTCGAGCAGTACTTC.

The chain is built from TRBV5-4 and TRBJ2-1; TRBD2 matches 9 bases. The V gene end was trimmed by 0 bases and the J gene end by 4 bases; junction bases not matched to a gene: 5. Germline lookup yields CDR1 SGHNT and CDR2 YYREEE (reference sequence). The CDR3 has 16 amino acids. The CDR3 loop reads CASSLGGAGGYNEQFF. The CDR3 nucleotides read TGTGCCAGCAGCTTGGGTGGCGCGGGGGGGTACAATGAGCAGTTCTTC.

In its sample, this clone was seen a few times. V and J are TRBV2 and TRBJ2-3; D may be TRBD1 (5 bases). The length of the CDR3 is 12 residues. Germline CDR1 and CDR2: SNHLY and FYNNEI. Deletions cut 6 bases from V and 8 bases from J, with 12 bases between. Here the CDR3 DNA reads TGTGCCAGCAGCACAGGCGGTCGTACGCAGTATTTT. Translation gives CASSTGGRTQYF.

The chain is built from TRBV6-5 and TRBJ1-1; D unresolved. The V end lost 0 bases, the J end lost 3 bases, and 8 bases lay between the germline ends. The CDR3 totals 14 residues. The V gene's germline CDR1 is MNHEY and CDR2 SVGAGI. CDR3: CASSYSYSDTEAFF. The CDR3 coding sequence is TGTGCCAGCAGTTACTCGTACTCGGACACTGAAGCTTTCTTT.